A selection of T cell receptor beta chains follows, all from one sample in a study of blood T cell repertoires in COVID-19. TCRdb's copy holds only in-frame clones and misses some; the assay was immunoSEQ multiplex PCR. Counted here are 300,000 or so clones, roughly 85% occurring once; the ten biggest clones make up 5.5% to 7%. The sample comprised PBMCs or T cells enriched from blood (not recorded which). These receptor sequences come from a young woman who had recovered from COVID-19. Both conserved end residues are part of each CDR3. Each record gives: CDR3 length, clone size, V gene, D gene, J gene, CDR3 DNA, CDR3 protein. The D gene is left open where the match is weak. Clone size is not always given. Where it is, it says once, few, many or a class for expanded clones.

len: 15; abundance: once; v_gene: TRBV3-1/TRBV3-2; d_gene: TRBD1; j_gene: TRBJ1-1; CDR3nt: TGTGCCAGCAGCCGGGACAGGGGCACGAACACTGAAGCTTTCTTT; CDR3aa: CASSRDRGTNTEAFF
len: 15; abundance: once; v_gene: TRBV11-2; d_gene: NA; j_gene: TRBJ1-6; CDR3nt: TGTGCCAGCAGCTTAGGGACAGCGACAAGGGAGCCCCTCCACTTT; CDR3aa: CASSLGTATREPLHF
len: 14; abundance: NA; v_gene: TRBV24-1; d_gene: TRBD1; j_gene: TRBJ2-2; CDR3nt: TGTGCCACAGGGACCGCAGGGGGCTCCGGGGAGCTGTTTTTT; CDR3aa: CATGTAGGSGELFF
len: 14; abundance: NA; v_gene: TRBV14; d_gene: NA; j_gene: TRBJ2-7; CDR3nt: TGTGCCAGCAGCCAAGCAACAGGGTTCTACGAGCAGTACTTC; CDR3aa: CASSQATGFYEQYF
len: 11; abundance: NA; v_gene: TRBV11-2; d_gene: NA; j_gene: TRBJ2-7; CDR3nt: TGTGCCAGCAGCTTACGCTACGAGCAGTACTTC; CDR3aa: CASSLRYEQYF
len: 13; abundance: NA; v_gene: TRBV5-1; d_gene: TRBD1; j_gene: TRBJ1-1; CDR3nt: TGCGCCAGCAGTAAGGACAGGGGCACTGAAGCTTTCTTT; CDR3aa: CASSKDRGTEAFF
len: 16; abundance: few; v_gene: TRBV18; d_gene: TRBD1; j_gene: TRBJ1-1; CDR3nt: TGTGCCAGCTCACGATCGTGGGGACAGCTGAACACTGAAGCTTTCTTT; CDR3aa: CASSRSWGQLNTEAFF
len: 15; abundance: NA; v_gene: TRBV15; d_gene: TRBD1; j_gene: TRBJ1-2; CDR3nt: TGTGCCACCAGCAGAGAAAAGGGGGCAGGCTATGGCTACACCTTC; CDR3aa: CATSREKGAGYGYTF
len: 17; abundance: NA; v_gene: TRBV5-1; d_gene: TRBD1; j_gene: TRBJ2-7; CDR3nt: TGCGCCAGCAGCACCAGCCCCGACAGGGGCGAACTCTACGAGCAGTACTTC; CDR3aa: CASSTSPDRGELYEQYF
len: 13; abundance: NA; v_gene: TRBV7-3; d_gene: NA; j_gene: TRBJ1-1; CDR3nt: TGTGCCAGCAGTGAGCGGTTGGGAGCTGAAGCTTTCTTT; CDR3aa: CASSERLGAEAFF
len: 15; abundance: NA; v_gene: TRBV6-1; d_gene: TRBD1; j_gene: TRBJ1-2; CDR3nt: TGTGCCAGCAGTGAACCAGGCTTGACAGGGTATGACTACACCTTC; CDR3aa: CASSEPGLTGYDYTF
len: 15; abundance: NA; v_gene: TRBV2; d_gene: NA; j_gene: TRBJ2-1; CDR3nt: TGTGCCAGCAGTACCCTAGTTCCCACCTACAATGAGCAGTTCTTC; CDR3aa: CASSTLVPTYNEQFF
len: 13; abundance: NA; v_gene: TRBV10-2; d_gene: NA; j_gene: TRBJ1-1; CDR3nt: TGCGCCAGATCCCGGACAGAGAACACTGAAGCTTTCTTT; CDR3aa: CARSRTENTEAFF
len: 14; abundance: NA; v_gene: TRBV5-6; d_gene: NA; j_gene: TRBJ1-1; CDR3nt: TGTGCCAGCAGCCTTGCCGGGGGGAACACTGAAGCTTTCTTT; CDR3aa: CASSLAGGNTEAFF
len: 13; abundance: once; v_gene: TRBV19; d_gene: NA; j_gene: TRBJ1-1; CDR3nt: TGTGCCAGTAGTATTTGGGCGAACACTGAAGCTTTCTTT; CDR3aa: CASSIWANTEAFF
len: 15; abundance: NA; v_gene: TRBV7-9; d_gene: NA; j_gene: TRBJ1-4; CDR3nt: TGTGCCAGCAGCTTATTATCCAGGGCTGGTGAAAAACTGTTTTTT; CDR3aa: CASSLLSRAGEKLFF
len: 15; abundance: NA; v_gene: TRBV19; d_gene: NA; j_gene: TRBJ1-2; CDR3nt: TGTGCCAGTAGTACGACTTCCGGGACACGTTCTGGCTACACCTTC; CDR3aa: CASSTTSGTRSGYTF
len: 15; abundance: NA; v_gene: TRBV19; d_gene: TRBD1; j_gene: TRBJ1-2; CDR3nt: TGTGCCAGTAGCAACAGGGGGCGAACGACCGATGGCTACACCTTC; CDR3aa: CASSNRGRTTDGYTF
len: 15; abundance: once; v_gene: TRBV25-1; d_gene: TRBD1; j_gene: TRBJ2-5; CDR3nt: TGTGCCAGCCAAGGGCCCTCGACAGGGATGGAGACCCAGTACTTC; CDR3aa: CASQGPSTGMETQYF
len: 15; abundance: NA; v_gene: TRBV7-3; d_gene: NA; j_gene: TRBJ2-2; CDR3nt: TGTGCCAGCAGCCCCCAAACGGCAGGGACCGGGGAGCTGTTTTTT; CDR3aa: CASSPQTAGTGELFF
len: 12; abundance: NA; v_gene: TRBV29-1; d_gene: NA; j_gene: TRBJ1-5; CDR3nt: TGCAGCGTTGAAAAACCTGGAGGGCGTCAGCATTTT; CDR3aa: CSVEKPGGRQHF
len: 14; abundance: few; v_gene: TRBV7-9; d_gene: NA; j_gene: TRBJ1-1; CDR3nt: TGTGCCAGCAGCTTAGTACAGGGTCCGGCGTGGGCTTTCTTT; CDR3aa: CASSLVQGPAWAFF
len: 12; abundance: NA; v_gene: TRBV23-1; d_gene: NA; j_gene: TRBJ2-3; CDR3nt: TGCGCCAGCAGTCAGCCCCCGGGACTGGCTTATTTT; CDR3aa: CASSQPPGLAYF
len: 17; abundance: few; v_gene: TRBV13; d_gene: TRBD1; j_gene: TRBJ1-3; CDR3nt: TGTGCCAGCAGCCAAGTGACAGGGGGTTCTCTCGGAAACACCATATATTTT; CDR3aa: CASSQVTGGSLGNTIYF
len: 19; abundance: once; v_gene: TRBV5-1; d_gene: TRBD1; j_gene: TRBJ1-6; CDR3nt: TGCGCCAGCAGCTTCCGGGACAGGGGACTTAGCTCCTATAATTCACCCCTCCACTTT; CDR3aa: CASSFRDRGLSSYNSPLHF
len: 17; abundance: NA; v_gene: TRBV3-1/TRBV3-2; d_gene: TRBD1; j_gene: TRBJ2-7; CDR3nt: TGTGCCAGCAGCCAAGAAATAGCAGGGGGCGCCTCCTACGAGCAGTACTTC; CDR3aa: CASSQEIAGGASYEQYF
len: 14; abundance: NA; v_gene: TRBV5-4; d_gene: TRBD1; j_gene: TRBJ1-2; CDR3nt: TGTGCCAGCAGCTGGACAGGGGGCGTCTCTGGCTACACCTTC; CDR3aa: CASSWTGGVSGYTF
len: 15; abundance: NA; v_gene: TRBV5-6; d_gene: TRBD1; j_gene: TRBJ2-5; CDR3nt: TGTGCCAGCAGCTTGGACAGGGGGATGGTCGAGACCCAGTACTTC; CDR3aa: CASSLDRGMVETQYF
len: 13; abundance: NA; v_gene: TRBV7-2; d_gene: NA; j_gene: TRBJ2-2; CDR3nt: TGTGCCAGCAGCTTATTTACGGTCGGGGAGCTGTTTTTT; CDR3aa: CASSLFTVGELFF
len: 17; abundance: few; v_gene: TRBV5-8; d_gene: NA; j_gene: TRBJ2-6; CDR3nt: TGTGCCAGCAGCCCAGGGTCCTCCATCTCTGGGGCCAACGTCCTGACTTTC; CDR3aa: CASSPGSSISGANVLTF